A single sample gave rise to the 19 T cell receptor beta chains below, sequenced in a study of T-cell memory formation after mild COVID-19. TCRdb recomputed calls from the 5' RACE reads with MiXCR, one row per CDR3 protein. The sample holds about 540,000 distinct CDR3 sequences, about 20% seen once. Sample: PBMCs or a T cell subset sorted from them (not recorded which). The receptor source for this set is an adult woman who had mild COVID-19 (a few samples of this study predate the infection). Cell type and time point are not known.

The gene calls are TRBV18 and TRBJ1-2; weak D call: TRBD1 (6 bases). This CDR3 comprises 16 residues. Germline lookup yields CDR1 KGHSH and CDR2 LQKENI. The V and J ends lost 1 base and 5 bases respectively, with 17 bases between them. CDR3 sequence reads: CASSPQPDRMEYGYTF. For the CDR3, the DNA is TGTGCCAGCTCACCACAACCCGACAGGATGGAATATGGCTACACCTTC. The full variable domain, its missing parts supplied by reference TRBV18 and TRBJ1-2, is NAGVMQNPRHLVRRRGQEARLRCSPMKGHSHVYWYRQLPEEGLKFMVYLQKENIIDESGMPKERFSAEFPKEGPSILRIQQVVRGDSAAYFCASSPQPDRMEYGYTFGSGTRLTVV.

The DNA for the CDR3 is TGTGCCAGCAGTTTAAATCAGGGGAACACCGGGGAGCTGTTTTTT. It codes for CASSLNQGNTGELFF. The gene calls are TRBV12-3 or TRBV12-4 and TRBJ2-2, with D perhaps TRBD1 (5 bases). The CDR3 totals 15 residues. V was clipped by 2 bases and J by 1 base, with 8 bases between them.

This rearrangement joins TRBV12-3 or TRBV12-4 to TRBJ2-2; D call uncertain. The CDR3 loop spans 15 amino acids. The V gene lost 1 base and the J gene lost 0 bases, with 6 bases spanning the gap. CDR3 sequence: CASSLVTANTGELFF. The CDR3 coding sequence is TGTGCCAGCAGTTTAGTGACGGCGAACACCGGGGAGCTGTTTTTT.

The J gene is TRBJ2-5, the V gene TRBV29-1, with 7 bases fitting TRBD1. CDR3 length: 12 residues. CDR1 and CDR2 (germline): SQVTM, ANQGSEA. Trimming at V came to 7 bases and at J to 5 bases, leaving 7 bases not matched to a gene. Written as DNA, the CDR3 is TGCAGCGGAGGGGACAGCGTGGAGACCCAGTACTTC. Protein product: CSGGDSVETQYF.

The sample holds many counts of this clonotype. The genes are TRBV21-1 and TRBJ2-1; TRBD1, the D gene given by the table, was not confirmed from the DNA. TRBV21-1 is annotated as a pseudogene. CDR3 size: 15 residues. CDR3 bases: TGTGCCAGCAGCAACCCCGGACAGAACAACAATGAGCAGTTCTTC. This sequence encodes CASSNPGQNNNEQFF.

This clonotype was seen a few times. The CDR3: CASRPISYEQYF. The DNA for the CDR3 is TGTGCCAGCAGGCCCATCTCCTACGAGCAGTACTTC. The rearrangement uses TRBV2 and TRBJ2-7, with D unresolved. CDR3 length equals 12 residues. Germline loops: CDR1 SNHLY, CDR2 FYNNEI. V was shortened by 6 bases and J by 0 bases, with 6 bases between the two germline ends.

The chain links TRBV29-1 to TRBJ2-1; D is ambiguous. The CDR3 is 11 amino acids. Between the trimmed V and J ends, which lost 4 bases and 9 bases, there was a span of 10 bases. Per germline, CDR1 SQVTM and CDR2 ANQGSEA. Here the CDR3 DNA reads TGCAGCGTTGGTCCGGGTGGTGAGCAGTTCTTC. Translated, it gives CSVGPGGEQFF.

The chain couples TRBV10-3 to TRBJ2-7, with 9 bases that match TRBD1. This CDR3 is built from 15 residues. J gave up 3 bases and V 2 bases, and 5 bases lay outside the gene matches. The V gene's germline CDR1 is ENHRY and CDR2 SYGVKD. The CDR3 spells CAISEGDRDHYEQYF. The DNA of the CDR3 is TGTGCCATCAGTGAGGGGGACAGGGATCACTACGAGCAGTACTTC.

This clonotype was counted a few times. The chain combines TRBV7-2 with TRBJ2-7; 10 nucleotides align to TRBD2. CDR3 length equals 14 residues. The V gene end was trimmed by 5 bases and the J gene end by 6 bases; junction bases not matched to a gene: 7. From germline, CDR1 is SGHTA and CDR2 FQGNSA. CDR3 DNA: TGTGCCAGCAGCCCAGAGCGGGAGGGCCGCGAGCAGTACTTC. Protein: CASSPEREGREQYF. The whole variable domain, remainder taken from reference TRBV7-2 and TRBJ2-7, is GAGVSQSPSNKVTEKGKDVELRCDPISGHTALYWYRQSLGQGLEFLIYFQGNSAPDKSGLPSDRFSAERTGGSVSTLTIQRTQQEDSAVYLCASSPEREGREQYFGPGTRLTVT.

This clonotype was seen only a few times. The chain uses TRBV7-9 and TRBJ2-7, with 8 positions matching TRBD1. This CDR3 is built from 15 residues. Germline V gives CDR1 SEHNR, CDR2 FQNEAQ (reference sequence). With 5 bases clipped from V and 3 bases from J, the junction kept 9 bases outside the gene matches. Written as DNA, the CDR3 is TGTGCCAGCAGCCCCCGGGACAGGCGGGACTACGAGCAGTACTTC. Protein sequence: CASSPRDRRDYEQYF.

The chain has TRBV18 and TRBJ2-1; TRBD2 matches 9 bases. Trimming removed 0 bases from V and 5 bases from J; junction bases left unmatched: 5. This CDR3 region has 16 residues. Germline lookup yields CDR1 KGHSH and CDR2 LQKENI. The CDR3 DNA sequence: TGTGCCAGCTCACCACCCCTAGCGGGAACGCACAATGAGCAGTTCTTC. It specifies CASSPPLAGTHNEQFF.

V is TRBV4-1 and J is TRBJ2-2, with a possible D match to TRBD2 (5 bases). The V gene's germline CDR1 is MGHRA and CDR2 YSYEKL. This CDR3 contains 15 residues. Deletions cut 4 bases from V and 5 bases from J, with 14 bases between. The CDR3 DNA follows: TGCGCCAGCAGCCCTCCGGGATATTATACCGGGGAGCTGTTTTTT. Its translation is CASSPPGYYTGELFF.

V and J are TRBV30 and TRBJ1-2, with D perhaps TRBD1 (6 bases). With 1 base removed from V and 4 bases from J, the gap between germline ends came to 10 bases. The CDR3 spans 13 residues. Germline CDR1 reads GTSNPN; CDR2 reads SVGIG (reference sequence). CDR3 amino acids: CAWSGQAVYGYTF. The DNA for the CDR3 is TGTGCCTGGAGTGGACAGGCGGTCTATGGCTACACCTTC.

V and J are TRBV2 and TRBJ2-1; D not certain. CDR3 size: 14 residues. Germline loops: CDR1 SNHLY, CDR2 FYNNEI. Trimming took off 6 bases at V and 7 bases at J, with 16 bases between the two ends. The CDR3 loop is CASSVGQLQNEQFF. In DNA, the CDR3 is TGTGCCAGCAGCGTTGGGCAGCTTCAGAATGAGCAGTTCTTC. Full variable domain (missing parts from reference TRBV2 and TRBJ2-1): EPEVTQTPSHQVTQMGQEVILRCVPISNHLYFYWYRQILGQKVEFLVSFYNNEISEKSEIFDDQFSVERPDGSNFTLKIRSTKLEDSAMYFCASSVGQLQNEQFFGPGTRLTVL.

On this clonotype itself: One end of the junction fails to match germline, which may point to a read error. This sequence joins TRBV20-1 and TRBJ2-4; a possible D gene is TRBD1 (7 bases). The germline V gene has CDR1 DFQATT and CDR2 SNEGSKA (reference sequence). The length of the CDR3 is 14 residues. This CDR3 reads CSARATGAGNIRYF. CDR3 DNA: TGCAGTGCTAGAGCCACAGGGGCGGGAAACATTCGGTACTTC.

The rearrangement uses TRBV4-2 and TRBJ2-2; D uncertain. Germline lookup yields CDR1 LGHNA and CDR2 YNFKEQ. Trimming stripped 0 bases from V and 5 bases from J, with 7 bases between. The CDR3 length is 14 residues. This CDR3 reads CASSQDPWTGELFF. CDR3 nucleotides: TGTGCCAGCAGCCAAGATCCTTGGACCGGGGAGCTGTTTTTT.

The genes are TRBV6-5 and TRBJ2-1, with 7 bases that match TRBD1. Trimming took 6 bases from V and 6 from J; bases not matched to a gene: 8. This CDR3 comprises 14 residues. Germline CDR1 is MNHEY and CDR2 is SVGAGI. The CDR3 loop reads CASRTQGNRNEQFF. The CDR3 DNA reads TGTGCCAGCAGGACACAGGGGAATCGCAATGAGCAGTTCTTC.

This clonotype was seen repeatedly, ten times or more. V and J are TRBV9 and TRBJ2-3, with unresolved D. Trimming cost V 2 bases and J 0 bases, with 10 bases left between them. Germline V CDR1 and CDR2: SGDLS, YYNGEE. The CDR3 runs to 15 residues. The CDR3 sequence: CASSVSSTSTDTQYF. The CDR3 DNA is TGTGCCAGCAGCGTGTCTTCCACTAGCACAGATACGCAGTATTTT.

This clonotype was found many times. The chain combines TRBV20-1 with TRBJ2-7; 8 bases align to TRBD2. J lost 3 bases, V lost 0 bases, and 4 bases had no gene match. This CDR3 spans 14 amino acids. CDR1 is DFQATT and CDR2 is SNEGSKA in the germline V gene (reference sequence). The CDR3 spells CSARDMRGDYEQYF. CDR3 DNA sequence: TGCAGTGCTAGAGATATGCGGGGGGACTACGAGCAGTACTTC.